The present entry profiles one TCR beta chain with its context. The antigen it recognizes is unknown. No base quality values were provided; no much bigger clone lies one nucleotide off. This sample is part of a study of CD8+ T cells in alopecia areata (dated by TCRdb to about 2018). About the full investigation: Treated patients were enrolled in an open-label pilot trial of oral tofacitinib at 5 to 10 mg twice daily for moderate-to-severe alopecia areata. Tofacitinib was administered for 6 to 18 months, and 6 months of follow-up off drug were then conducted to assess delayed response and recurrence. To study T cell clonal expansion in alopecia areata, the researchers applied high-throughput TCRbeta sequencing to both the C3H/HeJ mouse model and human patients. Human TCRbeta sequencing covered scalp tissue and sorted CD4+ and CD8+ peripheral blood T cells from patchy and totalis/universalis alopecia areata patients and healthy controls. Amplification of TCRbeta CDR3 regions was done by immunoSEQ multiplex PCR using 35 Vbeta forward primers and 13 Jbeta reverse primers. RNA was obtained with the PAXgene miRNA kit for fixed scalp, the miRNeasy kit for PBMCs, and the RNeasy kit for mouse skin. Biopsies were taken from tofacitinib-treated patients at baseline and again at 4 and 24 weeks into treatment, and several of those patients also had a later scalp biopsy. Scalp clonality was compared across normal scalp (n=4), patchy alopecia areata scalp (n=8), and alopecia totalis/universalis scalp (n=8).

General findings and caveats noted by the study authors: Compared with normal scalp, lesional scalp had higher clonality and more expanded CD8+ clones, particularly in alopecia totalis/universalis, a pattern that suggests antigenic drive. Unlike mouse skin, which is dominated by gammadelta T cells, normal human skin has resident alphabeta T cells that are also sequenced, and this complicates analysis of the scalp TCR repertoire. Compared with mice, TCR sequences shared between patients were less clear, possibly partly because of HLA diversity across the patient population.

The junction shows trimming of 7 bases on V and 4 bases on J, plus 13 bases between the germline ends. The CDR3, cysteine through phenylalanine, is 13 amino acids long. The entry retains the CDR3 DNA only, 39 bases that are in frame from base 1. The germline V gene yields MNHEY for CDR1 and SVGAGI for CDR2. Per the publication, the time point label means: baseline before oral tofacitinib. From alopecia areata patients, peripheral blood was collected along with lesional scalp punch biopsies. PBMCs were isolated by density centrifugation and stained for CD3, CD4 and CD8, after which CD4+ and CD8+ T cells were sorted on a FACSAria. Library construction relied on the immunoSEQ multiplex PCR assay. To provide template for TCR sequencing, every sample had RNA extracted and reverse transcribed into cDNA. SuperScript III was used to make first-strand cDNA, primed with a 2:1 mix of oligo-dT and random hexamers. A synthetic immune receptor repertoire was used to assess amplification bias, and residual bias was removed computationally. The source study handled its data this way. Raw reads were preprocessed to remove errors, and CDR3 was defined according to IMGT conventions as the region from the conserved cysteine to phenylalanine. Clonality was computed as 1 minus the Shannon entropy, with the entropy normalized by log2 of the number of productive unique TCRs. Whether scalp clones were CD4 or CD8 was inferred by matching scalp TCRbeta sequences against CD4 and CD8 repertoires sorted from blood. Here the immuneACCESS table is served through TCRdb, limited to in-frame sequences with V and J called. Missing clones are a known gap in these copies; in checked studies unresolved V genes cover under half, and the rest lacks a known reason. The V and J calls and clone size are taken from that table; D and trimming were inferred from the DNA. In this sample the table shows 140,000 to 150,000 clones, about 60% of which occur a single time. The top ten constitute around 6% of the sample.

The sequence came from a human donor with alopecia areata. This material consisted of CD4+ T cells sorted from blood, taken at week 0. The chain joins TRBV6-5 to TRBJ1-1, and possibly TRBD1, on 5 matching bases. The CDR3 amino acid sequence is: CASTQPGVTEAFF. The DNA is as follows: TGTGCCAGCACCCAACCGGGGGTCACTGAAGCTTTCTTT.